The present T cell receptor beta chain was sequenced within a study of shared clonotypes between healthy human individuals. Study in general: Donor ages ranged 18 to 49 years: a couple of women, a few men. Study observations and caveats: The study sampled only blood, and tissue repertoires likely differ.

Germline V gene data show CDR1 as SGHKS and CDR2 as YYEKEE (reference sequence). Trimming cost V 0 bases and J 9 bases, with 12 bases left between them. CDR3 size: 14 residues. Deep-level assay runs were performed. Sequencing was performed with immunoSEQ multiplex PCR; in TCRdb, only in-frame clones are kept and a portion is missing. Of 450,000 to 500,000 clones in the sample, about 85% were seen once. The study used approximately 92 million PBMCs per unsorted sample for genomic DNA. To note about this clone: No antigen is known for it.

The rearrangement joins TRBV5-5 to TRBJ2-2; the D is unclear. Sequencing used PBMCs. The sequence was obtained from a woman aged 40 to 50 in good health. Some clones in this sample may be carry-over from other donors' samples. The CDR3 DNA is TGTGCCAGCAGCTTGGGGCCCGCACCCAGGGAGCTGTTTTTT. Amino acids: CASSLGPAPRELFF.